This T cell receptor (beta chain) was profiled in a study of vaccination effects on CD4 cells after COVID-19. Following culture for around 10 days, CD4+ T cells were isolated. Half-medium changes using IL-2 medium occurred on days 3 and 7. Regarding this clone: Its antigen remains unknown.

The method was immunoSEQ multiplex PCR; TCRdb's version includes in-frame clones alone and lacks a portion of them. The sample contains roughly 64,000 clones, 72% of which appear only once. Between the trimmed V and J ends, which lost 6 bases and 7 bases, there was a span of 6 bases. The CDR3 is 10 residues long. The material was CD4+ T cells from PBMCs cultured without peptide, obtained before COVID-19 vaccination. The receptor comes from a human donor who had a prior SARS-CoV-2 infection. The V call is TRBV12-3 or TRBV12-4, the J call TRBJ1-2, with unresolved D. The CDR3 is CASSWAGYTF. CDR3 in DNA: TGTGCCAGCAGCTGGGCTGGCTACACCTTC.